This TCR beta chain was recovered during a study of cytomegalovirus exposure and HLA in healthy donors. General study points: Most TCR sequences proved rare, with some public TCRs found in many donors. The tendency of first-cohort TCR clusters to co-occur in the roughly 120 validation repertoires was the finding of a later analysis. In vitro confirmation showed three CMV-associated chains to be CMV antigen specific. Some TCR beta chains (roughly 160 of them) were listed as cytomegalovirus-associated.

Clones were read by immunoSEQ multiplex PCR, and TCRdb kept only the in-frame ones, dropping some. This table holds roughly 100,000 clones, about 85% found once. About this clone: What it binds is not known.

The V gene's germline CDR1 is SGHAT and CDR2 FQNNGV. V lost 3 bases, J lost 5 bases, and 18 bases lay in between. The length of the CDR3 is 16 residues. The chain links TRBV11-2 to TRBJ2-3, with D possibly TRBD2 on 6 matching bases. The sequencing input was PBMCs. The source is a man in his late teens or twenties in good health and CMV-seropositive. The chain's CDR3 is CASSFRRDGLGDTQYF. Here the CDR3 DNA reads TGTGCCAGCAGCTTCAGGAGGGACGGTTTGGGAGATACGCAGTATTTT.